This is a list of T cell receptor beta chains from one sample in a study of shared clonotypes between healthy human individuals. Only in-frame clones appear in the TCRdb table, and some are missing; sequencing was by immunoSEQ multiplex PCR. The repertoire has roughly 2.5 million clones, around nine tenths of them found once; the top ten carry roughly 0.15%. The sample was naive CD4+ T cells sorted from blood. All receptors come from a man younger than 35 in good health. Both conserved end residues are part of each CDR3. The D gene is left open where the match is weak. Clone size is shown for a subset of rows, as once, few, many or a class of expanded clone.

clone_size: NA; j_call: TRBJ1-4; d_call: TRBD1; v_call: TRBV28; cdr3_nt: TGTGCCAGCAGTTCCCGGGACAGCAGTAATGAAAAACTGTTTTTT; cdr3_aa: CASSSRDSSNEKLFF
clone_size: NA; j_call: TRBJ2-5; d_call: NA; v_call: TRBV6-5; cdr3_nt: TGTGCCAGCAGTTCACAGGGCATGCGGGAGACCCAGTACTTC; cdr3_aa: CASSSQGMRETQYF
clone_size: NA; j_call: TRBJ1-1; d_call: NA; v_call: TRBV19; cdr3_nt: TGTGCCAGCAGAGCGGGACATAGGAACACTGAAGCTTTCTTT; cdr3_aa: CASRAGHRNTEAFF
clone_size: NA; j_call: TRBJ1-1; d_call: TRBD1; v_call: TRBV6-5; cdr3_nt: TGTGCCAGCAGTTACTCGAAGGGGGCGCAAGCTTTCTTT; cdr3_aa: CASSYSKGAQAFF
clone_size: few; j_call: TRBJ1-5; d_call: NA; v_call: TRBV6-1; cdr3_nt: TGTGCCAGCAGTGAAGTGGGGGGTGAGCATTTT; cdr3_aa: CASSEVGGEHF
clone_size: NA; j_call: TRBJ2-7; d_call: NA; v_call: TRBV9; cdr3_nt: TGTGCCAGCAGCGTAGGGACTCTGACCTACGAGCAGTACTTC; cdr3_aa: CASSVGTLTYEQYF
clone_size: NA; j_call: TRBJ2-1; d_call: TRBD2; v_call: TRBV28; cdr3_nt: TGTGCCTGCTTGGACCGGGGGGGCTACAATGAGCAGTTCTTC; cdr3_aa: CACLDRGGYNEQFF
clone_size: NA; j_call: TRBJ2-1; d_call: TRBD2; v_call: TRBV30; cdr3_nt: TGTGCCTGGAGTCTCCGGACTAGCGGGGGCCTTAGCTCCTACAATGAGCAGTTCTTC; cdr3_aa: CAWSLRTSGGLSSYNEQFF
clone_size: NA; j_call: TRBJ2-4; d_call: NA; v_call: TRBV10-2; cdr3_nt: TGCGCCAGCAGTGCGGACGGATTAGCCAAAAACATTCAGTACTTC; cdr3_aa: CASSADGLAKNIQYF
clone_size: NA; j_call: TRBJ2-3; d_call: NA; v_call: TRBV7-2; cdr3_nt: TGTGCCAGCAGCTCGGGGAGGACCGCAGGGACGCAGTATTTT; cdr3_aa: CASSSGRTAGTQYF
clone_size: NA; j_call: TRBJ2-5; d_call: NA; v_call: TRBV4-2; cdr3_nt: TGTGCCAGCAGTCGGTCGGGACCCCAAGAGACCCAGTACTTC; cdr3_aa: CASSRSGPQETQYF
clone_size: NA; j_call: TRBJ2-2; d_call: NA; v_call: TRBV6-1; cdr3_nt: TGTGCCAGCAGTGAAATGGCGGCGAACACCGGGGAGCTGTTTTTT; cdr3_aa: CASSEMAANTGELFF
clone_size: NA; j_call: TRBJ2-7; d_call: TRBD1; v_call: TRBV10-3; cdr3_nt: TGTGCCATCAGTGAGTCGGGAGGACAGGGGTCCTACGAGCAGTACTTC; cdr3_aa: CAISESGGQGSYEQYF
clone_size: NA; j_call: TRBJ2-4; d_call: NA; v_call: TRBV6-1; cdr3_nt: TGTGCCAGCAGTGAAGGTTTCAGTGAAGCCAAAAACATTCAGTACTTC; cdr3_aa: CASSEGFSEAKNIQYF
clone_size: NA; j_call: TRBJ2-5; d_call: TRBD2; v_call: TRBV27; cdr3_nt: TGTGCCAGCAGTTTCCGAACTAGCGGGGGGGCGCGTCAAGAGACCCAGTACTTC; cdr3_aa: CASSFRTSGGARQETQYF
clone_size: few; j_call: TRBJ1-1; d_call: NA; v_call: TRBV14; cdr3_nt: TGTGCCAGCAGCCAAAGGAAGGCCCTCAACACTGAAGCTTTCTTT; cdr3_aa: CASSQRKALNTEAFF
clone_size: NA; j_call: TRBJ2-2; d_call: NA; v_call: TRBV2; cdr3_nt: TGTGCCAGCAGTGAAGAGAGCGTCCTAAACACCGGGGAGCTGTTTTTT; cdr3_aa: CASSEESVLNTGELFF
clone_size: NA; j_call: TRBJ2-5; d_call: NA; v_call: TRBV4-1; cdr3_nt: TGCGCCAGCAGCCAAGATAAAACAGGCCTCCAAGAGACCCAGTACTTC; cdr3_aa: CASSQDKTGLQETQYF
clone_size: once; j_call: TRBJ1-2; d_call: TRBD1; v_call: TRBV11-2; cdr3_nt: TGTGCCAGCAGCCGGGACAGGGGAATCTATGGCTACACCTTC; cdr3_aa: CASSRDRGIYGYTF
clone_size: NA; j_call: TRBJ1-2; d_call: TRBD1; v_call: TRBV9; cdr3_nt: TGTGCCAGCAGCCCAGAAATGGGACAGTACTATGGCTACACCTTC; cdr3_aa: CASSPEMGQYYGYTF
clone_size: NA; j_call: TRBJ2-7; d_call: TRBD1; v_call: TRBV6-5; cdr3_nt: TGTGCCAGCAGTCCACCCCCGGACAGGGGGCGCGAGCAGTACTTC; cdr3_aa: CASSPPPDRGREQYF
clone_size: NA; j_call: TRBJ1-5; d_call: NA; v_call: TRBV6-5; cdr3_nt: TGTGCCAGCAGTTATGGGGTTCAACAGCCCCAGCATTTT; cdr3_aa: CASSYGVQQPQHF
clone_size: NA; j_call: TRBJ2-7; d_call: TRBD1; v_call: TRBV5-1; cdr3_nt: TGCGCCAGCAGCTCGACAGGGGATTTCTACGAGCAGTACTTC; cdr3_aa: CASSSTGDFYEQYF
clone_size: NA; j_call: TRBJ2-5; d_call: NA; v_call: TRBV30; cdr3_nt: TGTGCCTGGAGTGTACGGCCCGAGACCCAGTACTTC; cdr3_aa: CAWSVRPETQYF
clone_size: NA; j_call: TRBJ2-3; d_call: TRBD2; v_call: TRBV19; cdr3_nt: TGTGCCAGTAGTATCTATGGCGGGAGGAGCCCAGATACGCAGTATTTT; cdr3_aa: CASSIYGGRSPDTQYF
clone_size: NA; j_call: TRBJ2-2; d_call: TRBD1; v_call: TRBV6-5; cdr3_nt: TGTGCCAGCAGTTTGGACAGGGGAGGCACCGGGGAGCTGTTTTTT; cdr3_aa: CASSLDRGGTGELFF